These 3 T cell receptor beta chains share one sample of origin, sequenced in a study of T cells in Graves' hyperthyroidism and ophthalmopathy. RNA transcripts gave rise to amplified TCR beta CDR3 regions. The HTBI set primed first-round TCR CDR3 RT-PCR. MiXCR was run by TCRdb on the multiplex PCR reads, yielding one entry per CDR3 protein. The data contain 750,000 to 950,000 distinct CDR3 sequences, approximately 40% of them seen just once; the ten biggest clones take up approximately 8.7%. Sequencing input: blood. The receptor set was obtained from a man aged 18 to 29 with Graves' hyperthyroidism.

This clonotype occurred many times. The genes are TRBV7-9 and TRBJ1-2; D might be TRBD1 (6 bases). Trimming stripped 1 base from V and 5 bases from J, with 11 bases between. This CDR3 spans 14 amino acids. The germline gives CDR1 SEHNR, CDR2 FQNEAQ (reference sequence). CDR3 nucleotides: TGTGCCAGCAGCTTAGGATGGACAGCGTATGGCTACACCTTC. Encoded protein: CASSLGWTAYGYTF.

The V and J genes are TRBV5-4 and TRBJ2-7; a possible D gene is TRBD2 (7 bases). This CDR3 has 16 residues. V lost 4 bases, J lost 1 base, and 18 bases lay in between. Germline lookup yields CDR1 SGHNT and CDR2 YYREEE (reference sequence). CDR3 region: CASSPQGRGASYEQYF. The CDR3 region has the DNA TGTGCCAGCAGCCCTCAAGGTCGGGGGGCGTCCTACGAGCAGTACTTC.

This clonotype was observed a few times. The DNA of the CDR3 is TGTGCCATCAGTCCGAGCGGGATCGGGAACACCATATATTTT. Its translation is CAISPSGIGNTIYF. V and J are TRBV10-3 and TRBJ1-3; D gene ambiguous. The CDR3 is 14 amino acids. Germline V gene sequence: CDR1 ENHRY, CDR2 SYGVKD. V was clipped by 5 bases and J by 7 bases, with 15 bases between them.